This T cell receptor (beta chain) was recorded in a study of shared clonotypes between healthy human individuals. The germline V gene has CDR1 KGHSH and CDR2 LQKENI. The CDR3 runs 14 residues. The V end was cut by 3 bases, the J end by 8 bases, with 14 bases between. Donors had no recently reported acute infections or vaccinations and were HIV-negative. Method: immunoSEQ multiplex PCR; TCRdb's copy keeps in-frame clones and lacks some. The data show over a million clones, with 75% to 80% seen just once and 0.6% to 0.75% held by the top ten. This chain joins TRBV18 and TRBJ2-1; TRBD2 is a possible D gene (5 bases). What was sequenced was memory CD4+ T cells from PBMCs. Subset defined: CD45RA-negative fraction. This clonotype originated in a man aged 18 to 29 in good health. Some clones in this sample may be carry-over from other donors' samples. In DNA form, the CDR3 reads TGTGCCAGCTCACCGCAACTGGCCGGGGATGAGCAGTTCTTC. Amino acids: CASSPQLAGDEQFF.